Following are 5 T cell receptor beta chains from one sample sequenced in a study of blood T cell repertoires in COVID-19 (dated by TCRdb to the early 2020s). The library was produced with the immunoSEQ multiplex PCR assay. Drawn from immuneACCESS, this table holds only the in-frame rearrangements with V and J called that TCRdb kept. Clones are partly lost; checked studies trace under half to an unresolved V gene and leave the rest unexplained. For this sample the table gives just over 300,000 clones, of which just under 90% were detected only once. Around 1.9% of the sample goes to the ten largest clones. The sequenced material came from peripheral blood. These receptors all come from a young woman with COVID-19, enrolled during active disease.

CDR3 nucleotide sequence: TGTGCCAGCAGTGAGGACTTGGGGGAGACCCAGTACTTC. Translated: CASSEDLGETQYF. The chain is built from TRBV28 and TRBJ2-5, with TRBD2 as a possible D gene (5 bases). Germline V CDR1 and CDR2: MDHEN, SYDVKM. V was pared by 5 bases and J by 5 bases, with 12 bases between. The CDR3 extends over 13 amino acids.

The CDR3 is CASSGSQGARTEAFF. The CDR3 bases are TGCGCCAGCAGCGGTTCACAGGGGGCGCGCACTGAAGCTTTCTTT. The V and J genes are TRBV5-1 and TRBJ1-1, with 9 bases identical to TRBD1. From germline, CDR1 is SGHRS and CDR2 YFSETQ. V shed 4 bases and J 4 bases; nucleotides not matched to a gene: 8. This CDR3 contains 15 residues.

The J gene is TRBJ2-5, the V gene TRBV11-3; TRBD1 might be the D (5 bases). The CDR3 runs 12 residues. Trimming shortened V by 7 bases and J by 4 bases, and 10 bases separated the two germline ends. In germline, CDR1 is SGHNT, CDR2 YENEEA. The chain's CDR3 is CASTWGAETQYF. In nucleotides, the CDR3 is TGTGCCAGCACGTGGGGCGCAGAGACCCAGTACTTC.

J is TRBJ2-2 and V is TRBV9; 11 nucleotides match TRBD2. CDR1 is SGDLS, CDR2 YYNGEE, per germline. V dropped 4 bases and J dropped 6; count of bases not matched to a gene: 17. The CDR3 length is 19 residues. As DNA, the CDR3 is TGTGCCAGCAGCCCAAGAGGTCTAGCGGGGGGCCAGGTTTCCGGGGAGCTGTTTTTT. Translated: CASSPRGLAGGQVSGELFF.

J is TRBJ2-1 and V is TRBV27; 8 positions agree with TRBD1. The CDR3 contains 17 residues. Germline V lookup: CDR1 MNHEY, CDR2 SMNVEV (reference sequence). V shed 3 bases and J 1 base; nucleotides not matched to a gene: 8. DNA for the CDR3: TGTGCCAGCAGTTTCTTGGGACAGGCCGCATCCTACAATGAGCAGTTCTTC. Encoded protein: CASSFLGQAASYNEQFF.